This T cell receptor (beta chain) was retrieved from a study of metastatic and nonmetastatic thyroid tumors. Across the whole study: Where malignant and benign thyroid patients were concerned, repertoires were compared across blood and tumor or nodule tissue.

General observations from the study: Versus benign nodules, malignant thyroid tumors reportedly had significantly higher TCR beta diversity, in blood and tumor.

The CDR3 totals 17 residues. Looked up from germline, CDR1 is SGHRS and CDR2 is YFSETQ. Losses at the gene ends were 5 bases for V and 2 bases for J; bases not matched to a gene: 8. As concerns this clone: What it binds is unknown.

Authors' analysis steps: A distant-metastasis classifier for papillary thyroid cancer was built using CDR3 differences across clinicopathological groups. TCRdb re-called the PCR reads via MiXCR. The V and J calls come from TCRdb's annotation, not from the publication. The data hold over 6,500 clones, with approximately 25% observed a single time. Every patient was untreated before thyroid surgery. This clonotype originated in a male donor with papillary thyroid cancer or a benign thyroid nodule (not recorded which). Some clones in this sample may be carry-over from other donors' samples. This rearrangement joins TRBV5-1 to TRBJ2-1; TRBD2 aligns across 12 bases. What was sequenced was adjacent normal tissue. CDR3 in DNA: TGCGCCAGCAGATTGACTAGCGGGAGTCCCCCCTACAATGAGCAGTTCTTC. Residues: CASRLTSGSPPYNEQFF.